What follows are 20 T cell receptor beta chains derived from one specimen sequenced in a study of T cell clonality in common variable immunodeficiency. Some clones are missing from TCRdb's copy, which holds only in-frame ones; the method was immunoSEQ multiplex PCR. Listed for the sample are tens of thousands of clones, none seen a single time. The sample consisted of peripheral blood mononuclear cells. Source of these receptors: a person aged 18 to 75 in good health.

This clone was seen many times. Sequencing ends 3 residues short of the CDR3 end; the germline J gene provides the rest. The genes are TRBV5-1 and TRBJ2-5, with 14 bases that match TRBD2. V was clipped by 4 bases and J by 5 bases; unmatched bases: 7. The CDR3 is 16 amino acids. Germline V gene sequence: CDR1 SGHRS, CDR2 YFSETQ. The CDR3 protein is CASSIGLAGGLETQYF. Incomplete CDR3 DNA: TGCGCCAGCAGCATCGGACTAGCGGGAGGTTTGGAGACC.

This clone was seen ten or more times. The read terminates 3 residues ahead of where the CDR3 ends, so the germline J gene completes it. The rearrangement uses TRBV20-1 and TRBJ1-5; the match to TRBD1 covers 8 bases. Germline V CDR1 and CDR2: DFQATT, SNEGSKA (reference sequence). Trimming cost V 4 bases and J 6 bases; bases outside gene matches: 8. CDR3 size: 14 residues. The CDR3 loop reads CSAKADRETQPQHF. The CDR3 bases that were read are TGCAGTGCTAAGGCGGACAGGGAAACTCAGCCC.

The table lists this clone with many counts. The CDR3 extends 3 residues past the end of the read, so its final part is completed from the germline J gene. The V gene is TRBV30, the J gene TRBJ1-3; 7 bases map to TRBD1. CDR3 length: 13 amino acids. Germline V lookup: CDR1 GTSNPN, CDR2 SVGIG (reference sequence). Germline trimming cut 5 bases from V and 7 bases from J; bases unmatched to any gene: 8. CDR3 DNA (partial): TGTGCCTGGCGGGACAGCAATAGGAACACC. Translated: CAWRDSNRNT. The complete CDR3 protein is CAWRDSNRNTIYF.

This clone showed up many times. Read data end 3 residues before the CDR3 end; the end is taken from the germline J gene. The V gene is TRBV20-1, the J gene TRBJ1-1, with D unresolved. The CDR3 sequence is 14 residues long. V was pared by 2 bases and J by 3 bases, with 13 bases between. Germline CDR1 is DFQATT and CDR2 is SNEGSKA (reference sequence). This chain's CDR3 is CSARLSGGYTEAFF. The part of the CDR3 DNA that was read is TGCAGTGCTAGACTGTCCGGAGGGTACACTGAA.

This clone is categorized as medium-sized. The read comes to an end 3 residues before the CDR3 does, leaving the germline J gene to fill in the end. The rearrangement joins TRBV5-1 to TRBJ2-4; 9 bases map to TRBD1. This CDR3 contains 14 residues. CDR1 and CDR2 (germline): SGHRS, YFSETQ. The CDR3 bases that were read are TGCGCCAGCAGCCAAACGGGACAGGGAGGGATT. Translated: CASSQTGQGGI. The complete CDR3 reads CASSQTGQGGIQYF. The whole variable domain, remainder taken from reference TRBV5-1 and TRBJ2-4, is KAGVTQTPRYLIKTRGQQVTLSCSPISGHRSVSWYQQTPGQGLQFLFEYFSETQRNKGNFPGRFSGRQFSNSRSEMNVSTLELGDSALYLCASSQTGQGGIQYFGAGTRLSVL.

In its sample, this clone was seen many times. The sequence runs out 3 residues before the end of the CDR3; the remainder is reconstructed from the germline J gene. The chain couples TRBV7-3 to TRBJ2-2, with a weak D call TRBD2 (7 bases). Germline CDR1 and CDR2: SGHTA and FQGTGA. CDR3 length: 16 amino acids. V was pared by 3 bases and J by 4 bases, with 15 bases between. CDR3 amino acids: CASSLGGGAGTGELFF. The CDR3 bases that were read are TGTGCCAGCAGCTTGGGGGGGGGCGCGGGCACCGGGGAG.

The CDR3 sequence is CASSLAPGDYEQYF. The covered CDR3 bases are TGTGCCAGCAGCTTAGCGCCAGGAGACTACGAG. This rearrangement joins TRBV7-6 to TRBJ2-7; unclear D gene. The sequence runs out 3 residues before the end of the CDR3; the remainder is reconstructed from the germline J gene. Germline-derived CDR1 and CDR2 are SGHVS and FNYEAQ. The CDR3 consists of 14 residues. V gave up 0 bases and J gave up 3 bases, with 9 bases separating them.

This clone was observed at least ten times. The read gets to within 3 residues of the CDR3 end, and the germline J gene fills in the rest. This rearrangement joins TRBV30 to TRBJ1-3; TRBD1 might be the D (6 bases). Trimming left V 5 bases short and J 4 bases short, with 15 bases between. CDR3 size: 14 residues. Germline V gene sequence: CDR1 GTSNPN, CDR2 SVGIG (reference sequence). The covered CDR3 bases are TGTGCCTGGGGGCGAGGGGGGGCCGGAAACACC. Translating it yields CAWGRGGAGNT. The full CDR3 sequence reads CAWGRGGAGNTIYF.

This clone showed up just a few times. Read coverage stops 3 residues before the CDR3 terminus; the germline J gene supplies the remainder. The chain links TRBV5-1 to TRBJ1-2; a weak D match, TRBD1 (6 bases). The CDR3 contains 15 residues. The germline CDR1 and CDR2 sequences are SGHRS and YFSETQ. The V end was cut by 0 bases, the J end by 7 bases, with 16 bases between. CDR3 DNA (partial): TGCGCCAGCAGCTTGGTCGGACAGACCTACGCTGGC. It yields the protein CASSLVGQTYAG. The whole CDR3 is CASSLVGQTYAGYTF.

This clone showed up many times. The read falls 3 residues short of the CDR3 end, and the missing part is taken from the germline J gene. The chain recombines TRBV27 with TRBJ2-1; D is unresolved. V was shortened by 5 bases and J by 3 bases, with 5 bases between the two germline ends. Per the germline V gene, CDR1 is MNHEY and CDR2 is SMNVEV (reference sequence). The CDR3 runs to 12 residues. Incomplete CDR3 DNA: TGTGCCAGCAGTCGACACTACAATGAG. Its translation is CASSRHYNE. The CDR3, in full, reads CASSRHYNEQFF.

Only a few counts were recorded for this clone. A clone one base away is much larger, so this may be a read error. The CDR3 loop reads CASPPGQVLSPGVYEQYF. Partial CDR3 DNA: TGCGCCAGCCCTCCGGGACAGGTACTCTCCCCCGGCGTTTACGAG. The chain couples TRBV5-1 to TRBJ2-7; 8 positions match TRBD1. The read is 3 residues too short to cover the CDR3 end, so that end is filled in from the germline J gene. The CDR3 loop spans 18 amino acids. J was trimmed by 4 bases and V by 7 bases; bases with no gene match: 22. Germline V gene lookup returns CDR1 SGHRS and CDR2 YFSETQ.

The table lists this clone with many counts. The read ends 3 residues early relative to the CDR3; the germline J gene fills the gap. The chain carries TRBV5-1 and TRBJ2-3; 8 positions agree with TRBD2. The CDR3 runs 17 residues. Germline V lookup: CDR1 SGHRS, CDR2 YFSETQ. J lost 5 bases, V lost 6 bases, and 17 bases had no gene match. Incomplete CDR3 DNA: TGCGCCAGCACCCCTGGCCCACTGGCGGGGGGAGGAGATACG. Amino acid sequence: CASTPGPLAGGGDT. The whole CDR3 region reads CASTPGPLAGGGDTQYF.

This clone has ten or more counts. With the read ending 3 residues before the CDR3 end, the germline J gene is used to fill in that end. The J gene is TRBJ2-1, the V gene TRBV7-2, with TRBD1 identical over 8 bases. This CDR3 region has 17 residues. In germline, CDR1 is SGHTA, CDR2 FQGNSA. V shed 0 bases, J shed 7 bases, and the junction held 11 bases outside the gene matches. CDR3 loop: CASSLASGQVLGNEQFF. The CDR3 DNA, read in part, is TGTGCCAGCAGCTTAGCGTCGGGACAGGTCTTAGGGAATGAG.

This clone occurred a few times. The CDR3 goes on 3 residues after the read ends, and that part is filled in from the germline J gene. V and J are TRBV10-3 and TRBJ2-5, with 7 bases fitting TRBD2. Trimming removed 3 bases from V and 4 bases from J; junction bases left unmatched: 8. Germline V gene lookup returns CDR1 ENHRY and CDR2 SYGVKD. The length of the CDR3 is 15 residues. The sequenced CDR3 bases are TGTGCCATCAGTGAAGGGGCGGCGGGGGTAGAGACC. Protein: CAISEGAAGVET. Given in full, the CDR3 is CAISEGAAGVETQYF.

This clone appeared many times. The CDR3 is cut off 3 residues early in the read; its end comes from the germline J gene. The genes are TRBV7-2 and TRBJ1-6, with D possibly TRBD1 on 6 matching bases. CDR1 is SGHTA, CDR2 FQGNSA, per germline. The CDR3 extends over 15 amino acids. Deletions cut 4 bases from V and 7 bases from J, with 14 bases between. The CDR3 DNA, read in part, is TGTGCCAGCAGCTCATTCCAGGGGAGCAATTCACCC. Its protein is CASSSFQGSNSP. The whole CDR3 protein is CASSSFQGSNSPLHF.

This clone was observed a few times. The DNA ends 3 residues before the CDR3 does, and the rest of the CDR3 is filled in from the germline J gene. This sequence joins TRBV7-6 and TRBJ1-2, with no clear D. The CDR3 consists of 13 residues. Germline-derived CDR1 and CDR2 are SGHVS and FNYEAQ. CDR3 DNA (partial): TGTGCCAGCAGCTTACATGGTTCCTACGAC. The encoded protein is CASSLHGSYD. The full CDR3 reads CASSLHGSYDYTF.

This clone appeared many times. The CDR3 end lies 3 residues beyond the end of the read and is filled in from the germline J gene. V and J are TRBV19 and TRBJ1-4, with TRBD1 as a possible D gene (6 bases). Germline CDR1 reads LNHDA; CDR2 reads SQIVND (reference sequence). The CDR3 loop spans 13 amino acids. V shed 6 bases and J shed 8 bases, with 13 bases lying between them. The covered CDR3 bases are TGTGCCAGTAGAGGGGGAGGTGAGGAAAAA. Translated: CASRGGGEEK. The entire CDR3 reads CASRGGGEEKLFF.

This clone was recorded at least ten times. The CDR3 end lies 3 residues beyond the end of the read and is filled in from the germline J gene. The genes are TRBV12-3 or TRBV12-4 and TRBJ2-7; TRBD1 aligns across 9 bases. The CDR3 has 14 amino acids. The V segment lost 4 bases and the J segment 2 bases; nucleotides outside the gene matches: 3. Partial CDR3 DNA: TGTGCCAGCAGTTCAGGACAGGGGCCCTACGAG. This sequence encodes CASSSGQGPYE. The whole CDR3 sequence reads CASSSGQGPYEQYF.

This clone was seen many times. The missing CDR3 end, 3 residues past where the read stops, is filled in from the germline J gene. The chain carries TRBV10-3 and TRBJ2-7, with 7 bases that match TRBD1. This CDR3 contains 13 residues. The junction had 7 bases not matched to a gene; V was cut back by 8 bases and J by 3 bases. Germline CDR1 reads ENHRY; CDR2 reads SYGVKD. The CDR3 here is CAIPGQRGYEQYF. Partial CDR3 DNA: TGTGCCATCCCGGGACAGAGGGGCTACGAG.

This clone was seen many times. The missing CDR3 end, 3 residues past where the read stops, is filled in from the germline J gene. The chain joins TRBV7-2 to TRBJ2-2, with 7 bases that match TRBD1. Per germline, CDR1 SGHTA and CDR2 FQGNSA. Trimming removed 5 bases from V and 4 bases from J; junction bases left unmatched: 7. This CDR3 is 15 amino acids long. The part of the CDR3 DNA that was read is TGTGCCAGCAGCCCTAGACAGGGTGGCACCGGGGAG. Protein: CASSPRQGGTGE. The CDR3 reads in full as CASSPRQGGTGELFF.